This is a list of T cell receptor beta chains from one sample in a study of blood T cell repertoires in COVID-19. Only in-frame clones appear in the TCRdb table, and some are missing; sequencing was by immunoSEQ multiplex PCR. Of 80,000 to 100,000 clones in the sample, approximately 84% were seen once. The sample taken for sequencing was peripheral blood. The receptors stem from a man in his sixties with acute or convalescent COVID-19. CDR3s include the opening cysteine and the closing phenylalanine or tryptophan. A D gene is named only where the DNA matches it firmly. Expanded clones get a size class; other rows say once, few or many, or leave the size out.

len: 14
v_gene: TRBV6-5
d_gene: NA
abundance: NA
j_gene: TRBJ2-7
CDR3aa: CASSYNPGSYEQYF
CDR3nt: TGTGCCAGCAGTTACAATCCCGGCTCCTACGAGCAGTACTTC

len: 16
v_gene: TRBV4-3
d_gene: TRBD1
abundance: NA
j_gene: TRBJ1-2
CDR3aa: CASSQTGTGGSYGYTF
CDR3nt: TGCGCCAGCAGCCAAACCGGGACAGGGGGCTCCTATGGCTACACCTTC

len: 14
v_gene: TRBV5-4
d_gene: TRBD1
abundance: NA
j_gene: TRBJ1-1
CDR3aa: CASSRGQVNTEAFF
CDR3nt: TGTGCCAGCAGCAGGGGACAGGTGAACACTGAAGCTTTCTTT

len: 14
v_gene: TRBV27
d_gene: NA
abundance: NA
j_gene: TRBJ2-7
CDR3aa: CASSFGQKTYEQYF
CDR3nt: TGTGCCAGCAGTTTCGGACAAAAGACCTACGAGCAGTACTTC

len: 12
v_gene: TRBV29-1
d_gene: TRBD2
abundance: few
j_gene: TRBJ2-7
CDR3aa: CSVSGGSYEQYF
CDR3nt: TGCAGCGTGAGCGGGGGCTCCTACGAGCAGTACTTC

len: 15
v_gene: TRBV19
d_gene: NA
abundance: NA
j_gene: TRBJ1-3
CDR3aa: CASSIGGDERNTIYF
CDR3nt: TGTGCCAGTAGTATCGGGGGAGATGAGAGAAACACCATATATTTT

len: 14
v_gene: TRBV18
d_gene: NA
abundance: few
j_gene: TRBJ1-1
CDR3aa: CASSPPLGVIGAFF
CDR3nt: TGTGCCAGCTCACCACCCCTAGGGGTGATCGGAGCTTTCTTT

len: 15
v_gene: TRBV7-2
d_gene: NA
abundance: NA
j_gene: TRBJ1-2
CDR3aa: CASSPVRQGVEGYTF
CDR3nt: TGTGCCAGCAGCCCCGTACGGCAAGGGGTTGAGGGCTACACCTTC

len: 14
v_gene: TRBV9
d_gene: NA
abundance: once
j_gene: TRBJ1-2
CDR3aa: CASRDTRGNYGYTF
CDR3nt: TGTGCCAGCAGAGATACCCGGGGTAACTATGGCTACACCTTC

len: 16
v_gene: TRBV10-3
d_gene: TRBD2
abundance: NA
j_gene: TRBJ2-3
CDR3aa: CAISEGRGGGTDTQYF
CDR3nt: TGTGCCATCAGTGAAGGGCGGGGGGGCGGCACAGATACGCAGTATTTT

len: 17
v_gene: TRBV4-1
d_gene: TRBD2
abundance: NA
j_gene: TRBJ2-7
CDR3aa: CASSQVSRASGGYEQYF
CDR3nt: TGCGCCAGCAGCCAAGTTTCTAGGGCTAGCGGGGGCTACGAGCAGTACTTC

len: 15
v_gene: TRBV6-1
d_gene: NA
abundance: once
j_gene: TRBJ1-2
CDR3aa: CASSDETGLHYGYTF
CDR3nt: TGTGCCAGCAGTGACGAGACCGGACTCCATTATGGCTACACCTTC

len: 15
v_gene: TRBV18
d_gene: NA
abundance: NA
j_gene: TRBJ2-7
CDR3aa: CASSASGPLNYEQYF
CDR3nt: TGTGCCAGCTCAGCCAGCGGACCTCTGAACTACGAGCAGTACTTC

len: 16
v_gene: TRBV6-2/TRBV6-3
d_gene: TRBD1
abundance: NA
j_gene: TRBJ1-4
CDR3aa: CASSYYPDRATAKLFF
CDR3nt: TGTGCCAGCAGTTACTATCCGGACAGGGCCACCGCGAAACTGTTTTTT

len: 13
v_gene: TRBV11-2
d_gene: TRBD1
abundance: NA
j_gene: TRBJ1-2
CDR3aa: CASSPGTGGGYTF
CDR3nt: TGTGCCAGCAGCCCCGGGACAGGGGGTGGCTACACCTTC

len: 16
v_gene: TRBV11-2
d_gene: NA
abundance: NA
j_gene: TRBJ1-2
CDR3aa: CASSLSILRWANGYTF
CDR3nt: TGTGCCAGCAGCTTAAGTATTCTTCGGTGGGCTAATGGCTACACCTTC

len: 11
v_gene: TRBV11-2
d_gene: NA
abundance: NA
j_gene: TRBJ2-1
CDR3aa: CASSLAHEQFF
CDR3nt: TGTGCCAGCAGTTTGGCCCATGAGCAGTTCTTC

len: 14
v_gene: TRBV5-5
d_gene: TRBD1
abundance: NA
j_gene: TRBJ1-1
CDR3aa: CASSRGQLNTEAFF
CDR3nt: TGTGCCAGCAGCAGGGGACAGTTGAACACTGAAGCTTTCTTT

len: 16
v_gene: TRBV4-1
d_gene: TRBD1
abundance: NA
j_gene: TRBJ1-1
CDR3aa: CASSQAPQGEYGKAFF
CDR3nt: TGCGCCAGCAGCCAAGCCCCTCAGGGGGAATATGGAAAAGCTTTCTTT

len: 14
v_gene: TRBV7-4
d_gene: NA
abundance: NA
j_gene: TRBJ2-2
CDR3aa: CARERGRCTGELFF
CDR3nt: TGTGCCAGGGAGCGCGGGCGTTGCACCGGGGAGCTGTTTTTT

len: 17
v_gene: TRBV5-8
d_gene: NA
abundance: NA
j_gene: TRBJ2-1
CDR3aa: CASSLAVQAYSYNEQFF
CDR3nt: TGTGCCAGCAGCTTGGCCGTACAGGCGTACTCCTACAATGAGCAGTTCTTC

len: 14
v_gene: TRBV6-4
d_gene: NA
abundance: NA
j_gene: TRBJ2-3
CDR3aa: CASSDSGYTDTQYF
CDR3nt: TGTGCCAGCAGTGACTCGGGCTATACAGATACGCAGTATTTT

len: 15
v_gene: TRBV18
d_gene: NA
abundance: NA
j_gene: TRBJ2-1
CDR3aa: CASSLGTSSYNEQFF
CDR3nt: TGTGCCAGCTCACTCGGGACAAGCTCCTACAATGAGCAGTTCTTC

len: 13
v_gene: TRBV15
d_gene: NA
abundance: NA
j_gene: TRBJ1-1
CDR3aa: CATSARQNTEAFF
CDR3nt: TGTGCCACCAGCGCGAGACAGAACACTGAAGCTTTCTTT

len: 14
v_gene: TRBV28
d_gene: NA
abundance: NA
j_gene: TRBJ1-5
CDR3aa: CASSLGVRNQPQHF
CDR3nt: TGTGCCAGCAGTCTAGGGGTCCGCAATCAGCCCCAGCATTTT

len: 18
v_gene: TRBV28
d_gene: TRBD1
abundance: once
j_gene: TRBJ2-2
CDR3aa: CASSSPSGTGGIAGELFF
CDR3nt: TGTGCCAGCAGTTCTCCATCCGGGACAGGGGGCATCGCCGGGGAGCTGTTTTTT

len: 16
v_gene: TRBV4-2
d_gene: TRBD2
abundance: NA
j_gene: TRBJ2-3
CDR3aa: CASSQVAGAGEDTQYF
CDR3nt: TGTGCCAGCAGCCAAGTCGCTGGAGCGGGAGAGGATACGCAGTATTTT

len: 15
v_gene: TRBV19
d_gene: TRBD1
abundance: NA
j_gene: TRBJ2-5
CDR3aa: CASKKGQGSQETQYF
CDR3nt: TGTGCCAGTAAAAAGGGACAGGGAAGTCAAGAGACCCAGTACTTC

len: 15
v_gene: TRBV5-4
d_gene: TRBD1
abundance: NA
j_gene: TRBJ1-2
CDR3aa: CASSTNRGRMDGYTF
CDR3nt: TGTGCCAGCAGCACGAACAGGGGGCGGATGGATGGCTACACCTTC

len: 14
v_gene: TRBV3-1/TRBV3-2
d_gene: NA
abundance: NA
j_gene: TRBJ1-5
CDR3aa: CASSQDPRYQPQHF
CDR3nt: TGTGCCAGCAGCCAAGATCCGAGGTACCAGCCCCAGCATTTT

len: 15
v_gene: TRBV5-4
d_gene: NA
abundance: NA
j_gene: TRBJ2-5
CDR3aa: CASSAFRGNQETQYF
CDR3nt: TGTGCCAGCAGCGCCTTCCGCGGAAACCAAGAGACCCAGTACTTC

len: 15
v_gene: TRBV28
d_gene: NA
abundance: NA
j_gene: TRBJ1-3
CDR3aa: CASSLSGSSGNTIYF
CDR3nt: TGTGCCAGCAGTTTATCGGGGTCCTCTGGAAACACCATATATTTT

len: 13
v_gene: TRBV28
d_gene: NA
abundance: NA
j_gene: TRBJ1-1
CDR3aa: CASSWNRVSEAFF
CDR3nt: TGTGCCAGCAGTTGGAACAGGGTCTCCGAAGCTTTCTTT

len: 16
v_gene: TRBV5-1
d_gene: TRBD2
abundance: few
j_gene: TRBJ2-6
CDR3aa: CASSLASGAGANVLTF
CDR3nt: TGCGCCAGCAGCTTGGCCAGCGGGGCAGGGGCCAACGTCCTGACTTTC

len: 14
v_gene: TRBV29-1
d_gene: TRBD1
abundance: once
j_gene: TRBJ1-4
CDR3aa: CSVGEGAPNEKLFF
CDR3nt: TGCAGCGTTGGCGAGGGGGCACCTAATGAAAAACTGTTTTTT

len: 13
v_gene: TRBV29-1
d_gene: TRBD1
abundance: NA
j_gene: TRBJ1-1
CDR3aa: CSAGQALNTEAFF
CDR3nt: TGCAGCGCCGGACAGGCCTTGAACACTGAAGCTTTCTTT

len: 15
v_gene: TRBV7-9
d_gene: TRBD2
abundance: NA
j_gene: TRBJ2-1
CDR3aa: CASSFTRAGVNEQFF
CDR3nt: TGTGCCAGCAGCTTTACTCGAGCGGGGGTTAATGAGCAGTTCTTC

len: 13
v_gene: TRBV7-9
d_gene: NA
abundance: NA
j_gene: TRBJ2-7
CDR3aa: CASSLVGANEQYF
CDR3nt: TGTGCCAGCAGCTTAGTTGGGGCGAACGAGCAGTACTTC

len: 15
v_gene: TRBV11-2
d_gene: NA
abundance: NA
j_gene: TRBJ2-2
CDR3aa: CASSLGGLNTGELFF
CDR3nt: TGTGCCAGCAGCTTAGGCGGATTAAACACCGGGGAGCTGTTTTTT

len: 14
v_gene: TRBV3-1/TRBV3-2
d_gene: TRBD1
abundance: NA
j_gene: TRBJ1-6
CDR3aa: CASSLGQGLVPLHF
CDR3nt: TGTGCCAGCAGCTTGGGACAGGGGCTCGTACCCCTCCACTTT

len: 16
v_gene: TRBV29-1
d_gene: NA
abundance: NA
j_gene: TRBJ1-1
CDR3aa: CSVPRTEGVTTTEAFF
CDR3nt: TGCAGCGTTCCACGGACCGAGGGGGTTACGACAACTGAAGCTTTCTTT

len: 12
v_gene: TRBV5-6
d_gene: NA
abundance: NA
j_gene: TRBJ1-2
CDR3aa: CASSLGEYGYTF
CDR3nt: TGTGCCAGCAGCTTGGGGGAGTATGGCTACACCTTC

len: 16
v_gene: TRBV15
d_gene: TRBD1
abundance: NA
j_gene: TRBJ2-2
CDR3aa: CATSRMGQKNTGELFF
CDR3nt: TGTGCCACCAGCAGAATGGGACAGAAGAACACCGGGGAGCTGTTTTTT

len: 16
v_gene: TRBV4-1
d_gene: NA
abundance: NA
j_gene: TRBJ2-7
CDR3aa: CASSQLSSAHSYEQYF
CDR3nt: TGCGCCAGCAGCCAACTCTCTAGCGCGCACTCCTACGAGCAGTACTTC

len: 16
v_gene: TRBV6-6
d_gene: TRBD2
abundance: NA
j_gene: TRBJ2-3
CDR3aa: CASSFRTSGGTDTQYF
CDR3nt: TGTGCCAGCAGTTTTCGGACTAGCGGGGGCACAGATACGCAGTATTTT

len: 15
v_gene: TRBV5-5
d_gene: TRBD1
abundance: NA
j_gene: TRBJ2-1
CDR3aa: CASSLHGQGGNEQFF
CDR3nt: TGTGCCAGCAGCTTGCACGGACAGGGGGGCAATGAGCAGTTCTTC

len: 14
v_gene: TRBV15
d_gene: TRBD2
abundance: NA
j_gene: TRBJ2-1
CDR3aa: CATSRGGLASEQFF
CDR3nt: TGTGCCACCAGCAGAGGGGGACTAGCATCTGAGCAGTTCTTC

len: 16
v_gene: TRBV14
d_gene: NA
abundance: once
j_gene: TRBJ2-6
CDR3aa: CASSQLDRPWANVLTF
CDR3nt: TGTGCCAGCAGCCAACTAGACCGCCCGTGGGCCAACGTCCTGACTTTC

len: 15
v_gene: TRBV4-3
d_gene: NA
abundance: NA
j_gene: TRBJ1-2
CDR3aa: CASSQEKFGGNGYTF
CDR3nt: TGCGCCAGCAGCCAGGAGAAATTTGGGGGGAATGGCTACACCTTC

len: 13
v_gene: TRBV14
d_gene: NA
abundance: NA
j_gene: TRBJ1-1
CDR3aa: CASSLTLNTEAFF
CDR3nt: TGTGCCAGCAGCCTGACACTGAACACTGAAGCTTTCTTT

len: 15
v_gene: TRBV9
d_gene: TRBD1
abundance: NA
j_gene: TRBJ2-2
CDR3aa: CASSPRTGPIGELFF
CDR3nt: TGTGCCAGCAGCCCAAGGACAGGGCCTATCGGGGAGCTGTTTTTT

len: 12
v_gene: TRBV29-1
d_gene: NA
abundance: NA
j_gene: TRBJ2-7
CDR3aa: CSVEHGSYEQYF
CDR3nt: TGCAGCGTTGAGCACGGCTCCTACGAGCAGTACTTC

len: 16
v_gene: TRBV24-1
d_gene: TRBD1
abundance: NA
j_gene: TRBJ2-2
CDR3aa: CATSDADRANTGELFF
CDR3nt: TGTGCCACCAGTGACGCGGACAGGGCAAACACCGGGGAGCTGTTTTTT

len: 12
v_gene: TRBV12-3/TRBV12-4
d_gene: NA
abundance: NA
j_gene: TRBJ1-1
CDR3aa: CASSLSPTEAFF
CDR3nt: TGTGCCAGCAGTTTGAGCCCCACTGAAGCTTTCTTT

len: 16
v_gene: TRBV27
d_gene: NA
abundance: NA
j_gene: TRBJ1-1
CDR3aa: CASSFTLSGFSTEAFF
CDR3nt: TGTGCCAGCAGTTTTACCCTATCGGGGTTTTCCACTGAAGCTTTCTTT

len: 16
v_gene: TRBV4-3
d_gene: TRBD2
abundance: NA
j_gene: TRBJ2-7
CDR3aa: CASSQAAGGSSYEQYF
CDR3nt: TGCGCCAGCAGCCAAGCTGCGGGAGGGAGCTCCTACGAGCAGTACTTC

len: 15
v_gene: TRBV11-2
d_gene: TRBD2
abundance: NA
j_gene: TRBJ2-3
CDR3aa: CASSFGSGRASEMYF
CDR3nt: TGTGCCAGCAGCTTTGGTAGCGGGAGGGCCTCTGAAATGTATTTT

len: 14
v_gene: TRBV18
d_gene: NA
abundance: NA
j_gene: TRBJ1-5
CDR3aa: CASSQGDLNQPQHF
CDR3nt: TGTGCCAGCTCACAAGGGGATTTAAATCAGCCCCAGCATTTT

len: 15
v_gene: TRBV9
d_gene: TRBD1
abundance: once
j_gene: TRBJ2-2
CDR3aa: CASSVGQANTGELFF
CDR3nt: TGTGCCAGCAGCGTGGGACAGGCCAACACCGGGGAGCTGTTTTTT

len: 13
v_gene: TRBV18
d_gene: TRBD2
abundance: few
j_gene: TRBJ2-7
CDR3aa: CASSPIGGAEQYF
CDR3nt: TGTGCCAGCTCACCTATCGGGGGGGCCGAGCAGTACTTC